This T cell receptor (beta chain) emerged from a study of monozygotic twins with inflammatory bowel disease. General study results and limits: Other individuals had fewer clonotypes in common with IBD patients than with healthy twins, especially with disease activity.

For this clonotype: What it binds is not known.

TCRdb reprocessed the 5' RACE reads and stores each CDR3 protein as one record, lacking DNA. The specimen's table records approximately 390,000 distinct CDR3 sequences. CDR3 size: 16 residues. Looked up from germline, CDR1 is KGHSH and CDR2 is LQKENI. The receptor comes from a human donor with ulcerative colitis or Crohn's disease, or a healthy co-twin of an affected twin (not recorded which). V is TRBV18 and J is TRBJ1-2. The sample taken for sequencing was blood. Here the CDR3 reads CASSPEPLTGLRGYTF. Full variable domain (outside the CDR3, taken from reference TRBV18 and TRBJ1-2): NAGVMQNPRHLVRRRGQEARLRCSPMKGHSHVYWYRQLPEEGLKFMVYLQKENIIDESGMPKERFSAEFPKEGPSILRIQQVVRGDSAAYFCASSPEPLTGLRGYTFGSGTRLTVV.